This T cell receptor beta chain comes out of a study of blood T cell repertoires in COVID-19. Study in general: T cells, B-cell-depleted T cells, or PBMCs supplied cDNA or gDNA.

Original analysis: It was from reference gene primer amplification that nucleated cell counts were estimated. Some clones are missing from TCRdb's copy, which holds only in-frame ones; the method was immunoSEQ multiplex PCR. Clone size and the V and J calls come from that table; the DNA yielded D and trimming. The repertoire consists of about 150,000 clones, with roughly 88% occurring once and the leading ten covering about 6.8%. Between the trimmed V and J ends, which lost 4 bases and 2 bases, there was a span of 15 bases. Germline V CDR1 and CDR2: MGHRA, YSYEKL. The CDR3 sequence is 15 residues long.

The receptor was derived from a woman between 50 and 59 years old in a cohort sampled during active or convalescent COVID-19. The rearrangement joins TRBV4-1 to TRBJ2-7; D is uncertain. Material: peripheral blood. The CDR3: CASSPAEAYAYEQYF. CDR3 nucleotide sequence: TGCGCCAGCAGCCCCGCCGAAGCCTATGCCTACGAGCAGTACTTC.